This T cell receptor beta chain was identified during a study of blood T cells in healthy people across ages. This clonotype was detected a few times. Its antigen is currently unknown. V was trimmed by 6 bases and J by 2 bases, leaving 19 bases between them. The V gene's germline CDR1 is ENHRY and CDR2 SYGVKD. The CDR3 has 16 amino acids. Findings and limits, study-wide: It was not known whether donors were CMV positive (a possible confounder of expanded clonotype changes).

Per-sample yields of isolated PBMCs were at least 7 million. A second roughly 7 to 12 cycle PCR used barcoded and J-beta primers. TCRdb reprocessed the 5' RACE reads with MiXCR, giving one entry per CDR3 protein. The data contain approximately 760,000 distinct CDR3 sequences, around 25% of them singletons. These data were likewise used in another study, on T cells of mothers and their children. That report notes: Related mother-child pairs shared marginally more repertoire than unrelated pairs, though not significantly.

What was sequenced was blood. The TCR was taken from a boy between 5 and 17 years old in good health. This chain connects TRBV10-3 to TRBJ1-2; D unclear. CDR3 nucleotide sequence: TGTGCCATCAGCGTTTTGCGAGGGCGGGGAAACTATGGCTACACCTTC. This codes for CAISVLRGRGNYGYTF.